The 15 T cell receptor beta chains presented below share a single source sample, sequenced in a study of lymphopenia after photon versus proton radiotherapy. Libraries were prepared by immunoSEQ multiplex PCR; TCRdb keeps only in-frame clonotypes and omits some of them. The sample gives several thousand clones, approximately 86% of which show up once; about a fifth is in the top ten. Material: peripheral blood, obtained from a patient treated with photon-based radiotherapy. The receptors were sampled from an elderly man with cholangiocarcinoma.

The V call is TRBV7-2, the J call TRBJ2-2, with 8 bases that match TRBD2. Germline loops: CDR1 SGHTA, CDR2 FQGNSA. The CDR3 spans 17 residues. The V and J ends lost 6 bases and 3 bases, in that order; junction bases with no gene match: 12. CDR3 bases: TGTGCCAGCAGTCCTCGCGGGCGGGGGGCTGACACCGGGGAGCTGTTTTTT. This codes for CASSPRGRGADTGELFF.

This clone has just one count. The chain couples TRBV27 to TRBJ1-3, with a weak D call TRBD1 (5 bases). The ends were cut back, 6 bases at V and 0 bases at J, with 21 bases in the middle. The CDR3 runs to 18 residues. Germline values: CDR1 MNHEY, CDR2 SMNVEV (reference sequence). DNA for the CDR3: TGTGCCAGCAGCCCATTCGGCGGCAGGGCCTACTCTGGAAACACCATATATTTT. It is translated as CASSPFGGRAYSGNTIYF.

This clone was seen only once. The chain employs TRBV28 and TRBJ2-1; tentative D call: TRBD2 (6 bases). There are 15 residues in the CDR3. V was shortened by 1 base and J by 7 bases, with 14 bases between the two germline ends. Germline V CDR1 and CDR2: MDHEN, SYDVKM. The CDR3 nucleotides are TGTGCCAGCAGTTTATTAGGACTCGGGGGTAATGAGCAGTTCTTC. Translation: CASSLLGLGGNEQFF.

The chain is built from TRBV6-6 and TRBJ2-5, with D possibly matching TRBD1 (6 bases). This CDR3 contains 15 residues. Germline V lookup: CDR1 MNHNY, CDR2 SVGAGI (reference sequence). V lost 7 bases and J lost 6, with 21 bases in between. The CDR3 region is CASTHGAGVVKTQYF. The DNA for the CDR3 is TGTGCCAGCACCCACGGGGCAGGGGTGGTAAAGACCCAGTACTTC.

The chain couples TRBV14 to TRBJ1-2; D is possibly TRBD1 (5 bases). Germline values: CDR1 SGHDN, CDR2 FVKESK. V was cut by 2 bases and J by 2 bases, with 12 bases left in between. The CDR3 consists of 15 residues. CDR3 protein: CASSQRWGWNYGYTF. CDR3 sequence (DNA): TGTGCCAGCAGCCAACGGTGGGGGTGGAACTATGGCTACACCTTC.

The CDR3 region is CARDGGLDTQYF. Here the CDR3 DNA reads TGTGCCAGGGACGGGGGGTTGGATACGCAGTATTTT. The chain has TRBV2 and TRBJ2-3; 7 bases align to TRBD2. From germline, CDR1 is SNHLY and CDR2 FYNNEI. V was pared by 9 bases and J by 6 bases, with 6 bases of the junction left unmatched. CDR3 length: 12 amino acids. Full variable domain (outside the CDR3, taken from reference TRBV2 and TRBJ2-3): EPEVTQTPSHQVTQMGQEVILRCVPISNHLYFYWYRQILGQKVEFLVSFYNNEISEKSEIFDDQFSVERPDGSNFTLKIRSTKLEDSAMYFCARDGGLDTQYFGPGTRLTVL.

The CDR3 is CASRSAALNTEAFF. The CDR3 region has the DNA TGTGCCAGCAGGTCGGCGGCCCTGAACACTGAAGCTTTCTTT. The chain carries TRBV6-5 and TRBJ1-1; D gene unclear. Germline V gene sequence: CDR1 MNHEY, CDR2 SVGAGI. The V end was cut by 6 bases, the J end by 0 bases, with 11 bases between. CDR3 length: 14 residues.

The chain uses TRBV28 and TRBJ1-2; TRBD1 aligns across 11 bases. CDR3 length: 16 amino acids. V dropped 4 bases and J dropped 5; count of bases not matched to a gene: 9. Germline CDR1 reads MDHEN; CDR2 reads SYDVKM. The CDR3 spells CASSSAGTGGRYGYTF. The DNA for the CDR3 is TGTGCCAGCAGTTCCGCCGGGACAGGGGGGCGGTATGGCTACACCTTC.

The rearrangement uses TRBV19 and TRBJ2-1; TRBD2 matches at 9 bases. Germline V CDR1 and CDR2: LNHDA, SQIVND (reference sequence). Trimming cost V 4 bases and J 4 bases; bases outside gene matches: 11. The CDR3 runs to 17 residues. This CDR3 is CASSSHLGGGVYNEQFF. The CDR3 DNA sequence: TGTGCCAGTAGTAGCCACCTAGGCGGGGGGGTATACAATGAGCAGTTCTTC.

V usage is TRBV5-1 and J usage is TRBJ1-2; possible D gene TRBD1, 5 bases. Trimming removed 4 bases from V and 2 bases from J, with 12 bases in between. The germline CDR1 and CDR2 sequences are SGHRS and YFSETQ. CDR3 length equals 14 residues. The CDR3 region is CASSTPGANYGYTF. Here the CDR3 DNA reads TGCGCCAGCAGCACCCCCGGGGCGAACTATGGCTACACCTTC.

The chain links TRBV5-6 to TRBJ2-3; TRBD1 aligns across 9 bases. The V and J ends lost 3 bases and 1 base, in that order; junction bases with no gene match: 6. Germline V lookup: CDR1 SGHDT, CDR2 YYEEEE. The CDR3 extends over 16 amino acids. The CDR3: CASSSGTGKGTDTQYF. The CDR3 nucleotides are TGTGCCAGCAGCTCCGGGACAGGGAAGGGCACAGATACGCAGTATTTT.

In this sample, this clone turned up once. The gene calls are TRBV5-1 and TRBJ2-5, with unresolved D. Trimming removed 2 bases from V and 5 bases from J, with 4 bases in between. The CDR3 is made up of 11 amino acids. Germline loops: CDR1 SGHRS, CDR2 YFSETQ. The CDR3 DNA sequence: TGCGCCAGCAGCTTCGGTGAGACCCAGTACTTC. This gives the protein CASSFGETQYF.

This clone occurred a few times. The genes are TRBV25-1 and TRBJ2-3; D is unresolved. The length of the CDR3 is 14 residues. Between the trimmed V and J ends, which lost 5 bases and 0 bases, there was a span of 9 bases. Germline V gives CDR1 MGHDK, CDR2 SYGVNS. The CDR3 nucleotides read TGTGCCAGCAGTCCTAGACTGAGCACAGATACGCAGTATTTT. It encodes CASSPRLSTDTQYF.

This clone was counted once. The genes are TRBV5-1 and TRBJ2-1; 9 bases fit TRBD1. V gave up 0 bases and J gave up 9 bases; unmatched junction bases: 10. Germline values: CDR1 SGHRS, CDR2 YFSETQ. The CDR3 has 16 residues. CDR3 region: CASSLAPGQGFGEQFF. CDR3 DNA: TGCGCCAGCAGCTTGGCTCCGGGACAGGGCTTTGGTGAGCAGTTCTTC.

This sequence joins TRBV9 and TRBJ2-1; 8 nucleotides line up with TRBD2. This CDR3 spans 15 amino acids. V dropped 2 bases and J dropped 6; count of bases not matched to a gene: 7. From germline, CDR1 is SGDLS and CDR2 YYNGEE. The CDR3 protein is CASSVSGGGTNEQFF. Written as DNA, the CDR3 is TGTGCCAGCAGCGTTTCAGGCGGGGGGACCAATGAGCAGTTCTTC.